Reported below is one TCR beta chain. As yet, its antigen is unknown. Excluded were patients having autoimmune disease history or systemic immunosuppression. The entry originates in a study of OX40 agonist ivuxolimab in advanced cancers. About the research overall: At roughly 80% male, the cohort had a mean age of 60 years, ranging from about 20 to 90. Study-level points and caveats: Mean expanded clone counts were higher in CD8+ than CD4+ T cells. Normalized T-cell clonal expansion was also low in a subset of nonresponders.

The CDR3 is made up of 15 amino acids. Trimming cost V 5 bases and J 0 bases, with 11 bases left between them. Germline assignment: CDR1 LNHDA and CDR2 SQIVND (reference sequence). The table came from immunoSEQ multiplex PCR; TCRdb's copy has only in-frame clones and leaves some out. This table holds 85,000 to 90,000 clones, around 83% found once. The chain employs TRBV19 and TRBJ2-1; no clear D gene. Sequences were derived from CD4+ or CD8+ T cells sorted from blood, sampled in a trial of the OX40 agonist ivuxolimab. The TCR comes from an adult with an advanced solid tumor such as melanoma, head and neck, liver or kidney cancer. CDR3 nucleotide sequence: TGTGCCAGTAGTCAATTGGTAAGCTCCTACAATGAGCAGTTCTTC. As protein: CASSQLVSSYNEQFF.